A selection of T cell receptor beta chains follows, all from one sample in a study of blood T cell repertoires in COVID-19. TCRdb's table, derived via immunoSEQ multiplex PCR, lists solely in-frame clones and lacks some. The sample has about 400,000 clones, 89% seen once; the top ten hold less than 2%. Sequencing input: PBMCs or T cells enriched from blood (not recorded which). The receptor source for this set is a woman aged 30 to 39 who had recovered from COVID-19. CDR3s include the opening cysteine and the closing phenylalanine or tryptophan. D genes are given only for firm matches. A clone size is listed for some rows: how often the clone was seen (once, few, many), or a class if it is expanded.

cdr3_nt cdr3_aa v_call cdr3_length clone_size d_call j_call
TGCGCCAGCAGCATCCGGACTAGCGGGAGCCACAATGAGCAGTTCTTC CASSIRTSGSHNEQFF TRBV5-1 16 NA TRBD2 TRBJ2-1
TGTGCCAGCAGGAGTCAGGGGACTAACTATGGCTACACCTTC CASRSQGTNYGYTF TRBV6-6 14 NA NA TRBJ1-2
TGTGCCAGCAGTGTTTCGGGGTATGGCTACACCTTC CASSVSGYGYTF TRBV2 12 once NA TRBJ1-2
TGTGCCAGCAGCTTAGTCCGTGGAAACACCATATATTTT CASSLVRGNTIYF TRBV7-2 13 NA NA TRBJ1-3
TGCGCCAGCAGCACCACAGGGGAGTGGTACGAGCAGTACTTC CASSTTGEWYEQYF TRBV5-1 14 NA TRBD1 TRBJ2-7
TGTGCCAGCAGTTTATTCCGGACTACGGAAGAGACCCAGTACTTC CASSLFRTTEETQYF TRBV27 15 NA NA TRBJ2-5
TGTGCCACCAGTGCTGCCGTGGTAGGGTCCGGGGGGCTTGGAAGGTACGAGCAGTACTTC CATSAAVVGSGGLGRYEQYF TRBV24-1 20 NA NA TRBJ2-7
TGTGCCTGGGACAGGGCCCAGATCTCTGGGGCCAACGTCCTGACTTTC CAWDRAQISGANVLTF TRBV30 16 NA TRBD1 TRBJ2-6
TGTGCCAGCAGTTCTCAGGGCCACGGGGAGCTGTTTTTT CASSSQGHGELFF TRBV25-1 13 few NA TRBJ2-2
TGTGCCACCTTTGGCGGGAGGATGACCGGGGAGCTGTTTTTT CATFGGRMTGELFF TRBV27 14 NA TRBD2 TRBJ2-2
TGCGCCAGCAGCCAAGTATTACGACAGGCACCCGCTAACTATGGCTACACCTTC CASSQVLRQAPANYGYTF TRBV4-3 18 NA NA TRBJ1-2
TGTGCCAGCAGTTACGCTAGCGGGGTAAATAACGAGCAGTACTTC CASSYASGVNNEQYF TRBV6-5 15 NA TRBD2 TRBJ2-7
TGTGCCAGCAGCAACCGGGACAGGGGACAGAACATTCAGTACTTC CASSNRDRGQNIQYF TRBV7-9 15 NA TRBD1 TRBJ2-4